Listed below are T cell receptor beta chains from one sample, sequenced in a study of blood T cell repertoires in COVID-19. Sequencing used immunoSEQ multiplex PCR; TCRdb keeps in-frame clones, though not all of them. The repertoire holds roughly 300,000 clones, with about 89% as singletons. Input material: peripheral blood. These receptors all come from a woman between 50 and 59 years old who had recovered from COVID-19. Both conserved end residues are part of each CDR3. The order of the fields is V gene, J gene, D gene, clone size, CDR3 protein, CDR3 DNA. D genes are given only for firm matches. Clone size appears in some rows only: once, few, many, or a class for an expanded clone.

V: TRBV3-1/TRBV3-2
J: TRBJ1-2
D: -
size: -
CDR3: CASSQGGTLSDYGYTF
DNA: TGTGCCAGCAGCCAAGGCGGGACCCTAAGCGACTATGGCTACACCTTC

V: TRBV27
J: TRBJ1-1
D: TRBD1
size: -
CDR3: CASSRPRDRTMNTEAFF
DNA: TGTGCCAGCAGCCGACCCAGGGACAGAACAATGAACACTGAAGCTTTCTTT

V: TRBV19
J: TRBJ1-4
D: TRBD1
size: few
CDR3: CASRRGQGAPLTNEKLFF
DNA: TGTGCCAGTAGACGAGGACAGGGCGCGCCTCTAACTAATGAAAAACTGTTTTTT

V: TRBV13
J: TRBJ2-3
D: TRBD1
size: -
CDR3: CASSVGQLTDTQYF
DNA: TGTGCCAGCAGCGTGGGACAGCTCACAGATACGCAGTATTTT

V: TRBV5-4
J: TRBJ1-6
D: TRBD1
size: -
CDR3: CASSLQGANNSPLHF
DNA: TGTGCCAGCAGCTTGCAGGGGGCCAATAATTCACCCCTCCACTTT

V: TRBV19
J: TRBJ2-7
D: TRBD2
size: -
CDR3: CASSIETSGPNTAHYEQYF
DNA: TGTGCCAGTAGTATAGAAACTAGCGGACCCAATACCGCCCATTACGAGCAGTACTTC

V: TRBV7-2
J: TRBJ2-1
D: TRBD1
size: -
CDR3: CASNTVTGGEQFF
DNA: TGTGCCAGCAACACCGTGACAGGGGGCGAGCAGTTCTTC

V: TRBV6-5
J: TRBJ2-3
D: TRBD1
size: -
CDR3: CASTVTGGADTQYF
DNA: TGTGCCAGCACCGTAACAGGGGGCGCGGATACGCAGTATTTT

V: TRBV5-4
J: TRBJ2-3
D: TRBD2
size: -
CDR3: CASSPNRPGLESDTQYF
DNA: TGTGCCAGCAGCCCAAATCGACCGGGACTAGAATCCGATACGCAGTATTTT

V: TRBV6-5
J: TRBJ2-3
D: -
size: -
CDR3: CASSRGSDTDTQYF
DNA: TGTGCCAGCTCTCGGGGAAGTGACACAGATACGCAGTATTTT

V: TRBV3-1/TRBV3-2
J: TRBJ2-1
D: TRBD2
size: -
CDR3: CASSQEAGGTVFEQFF
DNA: TGTGCCAGCAGCCAAGAGGCGGGGGGGACCGTATTCGAGCAGTTCTTC

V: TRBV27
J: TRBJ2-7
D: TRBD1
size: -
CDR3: CASSRTGAYEQYF
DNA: TGTGCCAGCAGTCGAACAGGGGCCTACGAGCAGTACTTC

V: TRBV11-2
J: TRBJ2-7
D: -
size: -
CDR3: CASNVAGDSYEQYF
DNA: TGTGCCAGCAACGTCGCCGGGGACTCCTACGAGCAGTACTTC

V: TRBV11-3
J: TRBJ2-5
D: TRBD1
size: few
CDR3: CASSLTGGFGETQYF
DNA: TGTGCCAGCAGCTTAACAGGGGGCTTCGGAGAGACCCAGTACTTC

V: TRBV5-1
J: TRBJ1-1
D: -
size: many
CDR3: CASSLAQGSGTEAFF
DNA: TGCGCCAGCAGCTTGGCGCAGGGAAGTGGCACTGAAGCTTTCTTT

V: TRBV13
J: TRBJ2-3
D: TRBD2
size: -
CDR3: CASSRSGIGDTQYF
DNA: TGTGCCAGCAGCCGTAGCGGGATAGGAGATACGCAGTATTTT

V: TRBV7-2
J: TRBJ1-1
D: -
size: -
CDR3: CASSLGGGWVNTEAFF
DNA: TGTGCCAGCAGCTTAGGCGGGGGATGGGTGAACACTGAAGCTTTCTTT

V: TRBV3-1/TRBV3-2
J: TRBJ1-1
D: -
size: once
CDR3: CASSHEGYTEAFF
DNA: TGTGCCAGCAGCCATGAGGGCTACACTGAAGCTTTCTTT

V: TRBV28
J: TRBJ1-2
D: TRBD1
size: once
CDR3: CASSSGDRSYGYTF
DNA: TGTGCCAGCAGTTCGGGGGACAGAAGCTATGGCTACACCTTC

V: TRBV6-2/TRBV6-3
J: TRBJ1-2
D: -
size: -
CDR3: CASSSHDNYGYTF
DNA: TGTGCCAGCAGTTCACACGATAACTATGGCTACACCTTC

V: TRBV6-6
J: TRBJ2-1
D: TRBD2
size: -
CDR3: CASSYFLGLADNEQFF
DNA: TGTGCCAGCAGTTATTTTCTGGGACTAGCGGACAATGAGCAGTTCTTC

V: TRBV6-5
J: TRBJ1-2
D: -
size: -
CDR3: CASSRTVYYGYTF
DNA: TGTGCCAGCAGTCGGACAGTCTACTATGGCTACACCTTC

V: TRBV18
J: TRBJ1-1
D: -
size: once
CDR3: CASSPPPGESTEAFF
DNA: TGTGCCAGCTCACCACCCCCAGGGGAGTCCACTGAAGCTTTCTTT

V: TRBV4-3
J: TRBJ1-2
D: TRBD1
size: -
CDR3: CASSQDTDRVNGYTF
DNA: TGCGCCAGCAGCCAGGATACGGACAGGGTGAATGGCTACACCTTC

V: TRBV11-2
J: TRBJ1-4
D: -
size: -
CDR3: CASSRGGGGEKLFF
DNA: TGTGCCAGCAGCCGGGGAGGGGGAGGGGAAAAACTGTTTTTT

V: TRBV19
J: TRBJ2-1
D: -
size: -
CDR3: CASSMAQGSYNEQFF
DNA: TGTGCCAGTAGTATGGCCCAGGGGTCGTACAATGAGCAGTTCTTC

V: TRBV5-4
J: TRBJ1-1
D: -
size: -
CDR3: CASSPRNTEAFF
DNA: TGTGCCAGCAGCCCGAGGAACACTGAAGCTTTCTTT

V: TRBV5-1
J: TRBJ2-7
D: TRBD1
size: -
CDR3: CASSATSGQGTRQYF
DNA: TGCGCCAGCAGCGCTACCTCGGGACAGGGAACGAGACAGTACTTC

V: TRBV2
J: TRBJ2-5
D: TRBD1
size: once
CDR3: CASSEEAGGGETQYF
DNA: TGTGCCAGCAGTGAAGAGGCAGGGGGCGGAGAGACCCAGTACTTC

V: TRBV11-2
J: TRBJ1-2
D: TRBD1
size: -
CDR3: CASSAGQTDGYTF
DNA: TGTGCCAGCAGCGCGGGACAGACGGACGGCTACACCTTC

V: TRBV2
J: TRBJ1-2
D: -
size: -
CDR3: CASPTESYGYTF
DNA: TGTGCCAGCCCGACAGAGTCCTATGGCTACACCTTC

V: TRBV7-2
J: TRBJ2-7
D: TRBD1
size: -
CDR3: CASSFRDRGPYEQYF
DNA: TGTGCCAGCAGCTTCCGGGACAGGGGCCCCTACGAGCAGTACTTC

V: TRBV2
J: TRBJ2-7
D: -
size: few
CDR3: CASLLSYEQYF
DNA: TGTGCCAGCCTTTTGAGTTACGAGCAGTACTTC

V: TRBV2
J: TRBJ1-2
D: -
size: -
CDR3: CASREWDTANYGYTF
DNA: TGTGCCAGCCGTGAATGGGACACTGCTAACTATGGCTACACCTTC

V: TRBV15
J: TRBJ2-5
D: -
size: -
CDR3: CATSRDPQPQETQYF
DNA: TGTGCCACCAGCAGAGATCCACAACCACAAGAGACCCAGTACTTC

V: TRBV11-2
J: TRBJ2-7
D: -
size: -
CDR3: CASSEVAREQYF
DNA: TGTGCCAGCAGCGAAGTCGCCAGGGAGCAGTACTTC

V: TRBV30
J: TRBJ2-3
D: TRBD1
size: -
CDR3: CAWSPGGAGPDTQYF
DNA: TGTGCCTGGAGTCCAGGGGGAGCTGGGCCAGATACGCAGTATTTT

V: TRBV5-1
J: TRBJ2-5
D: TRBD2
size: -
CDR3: CASRRTSGHQETQYF
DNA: TGCGCCAGCAGAAGGACTAGCGGCCATCAAGAGACCCAGTACTTC

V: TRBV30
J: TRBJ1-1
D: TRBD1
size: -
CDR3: CAWNTPGQIISTEAFF
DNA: TGTGCCTGGAACACCCCGGGACAGATAATCTCGACTGAAGCTTTCTTT

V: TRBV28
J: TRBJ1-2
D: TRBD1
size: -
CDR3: CATITPQGAVGGYTF
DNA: TGTGCCACCATTACTCCACAGGGGGCAGTAGGTGGCTACACCTTC

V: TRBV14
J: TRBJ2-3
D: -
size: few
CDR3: CASSQLRQATDTQYF
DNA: TGTGCCAGCAGCCAACTAAGGCAGGCGACAGATACGCAGTATTTT

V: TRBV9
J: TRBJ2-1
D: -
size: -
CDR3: CASSPSPRGQYNEQFF
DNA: TGTGCCAGCAGCCCCTCTCCCAGGGGCCAGTACAATGAGCAGTTCTTC

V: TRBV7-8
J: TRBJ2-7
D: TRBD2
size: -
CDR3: CASSSTSGNYEQYF
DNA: TGTGCCAGCAGCTCGACTAGCGGAAACTACGAGCAGTACTTC

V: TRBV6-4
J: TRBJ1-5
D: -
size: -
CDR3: CASSPEEGQPQHF
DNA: TGTGCCAGCAGTCCGGAGGAAGGTCAGCCCCAGCATTTT

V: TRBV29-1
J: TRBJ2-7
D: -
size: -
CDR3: CSVGLAGEQYF
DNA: TGCAGCGTTGGTCTAGCCGGCGAGCAGTACTTC

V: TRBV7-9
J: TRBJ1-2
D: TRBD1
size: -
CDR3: CASSPTPSGTGSGYTF
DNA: TGTGCCAGCAGCCCTACCCCTTCCGGGACAGGATCTGGCTACACCTTC

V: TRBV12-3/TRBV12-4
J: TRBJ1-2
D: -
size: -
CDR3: CASSLGSPRGYF
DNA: TGTGCCAGCAGTTTGGGGTCACCCCGGGGATACTTC

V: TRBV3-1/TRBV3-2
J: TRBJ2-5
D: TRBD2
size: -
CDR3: CASSQRLAGFQETQYF
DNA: TGTGCCAGCAGCCAACGACTAGCGGGATTTCAAGAGACCCAGTACTTC

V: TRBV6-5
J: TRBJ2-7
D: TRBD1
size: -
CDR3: CASRTGTGLYEQYF
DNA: TGTGCCAGCAGGACCGGGACAGGTCTCTACGAGCAGTACTTC

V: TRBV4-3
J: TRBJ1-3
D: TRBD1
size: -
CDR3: CASSPRTGGNTIYF
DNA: TGCGCCAGCAGCCCCCGGACAGGGGGAAACACCATATATTTT

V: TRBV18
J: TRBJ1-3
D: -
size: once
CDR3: CASSPLGDSGNTIYF
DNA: TGTGCCAGCTCACCACTGGGCGACTCTGGAAACACCATATATTTT

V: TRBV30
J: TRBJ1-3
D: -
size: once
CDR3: CAWSGSFLKYF
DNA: TGTGCCTGGAGTGGGTCCTTCCTAAAATATTTT

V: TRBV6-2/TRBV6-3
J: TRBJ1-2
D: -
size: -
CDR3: CASSYDGGPYGYTF
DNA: TGTGCCAGCAGTTATGACGGGGGACCCTATGGCTACACCTTC

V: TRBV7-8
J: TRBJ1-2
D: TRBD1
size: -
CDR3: CASTSISGTGNGYTF
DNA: TGTGCCAGCACCTCAATATCCGGGACAGGGAATGGCTACACCTTC

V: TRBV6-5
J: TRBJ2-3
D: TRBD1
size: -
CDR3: CASRVDRGRDTQYF
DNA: TGTGCCAGCAGGGTAGACAGGGGGCGGGATACGCAGTATTTT